The entry below describes one TCR beta chain. This clonotype was seen a few times. Its target antigen remains unknown. Within one base of it there is no much larger clone, and no base qualities were kept. TCRdb records Illumina NovaSeq 6000 as the sequencer. TCRalpha and TCRbeta cDNA libraries were built by 5'RACE with constant-segment primers, adding sample barcodes and unique molecular identifiers. Trizol reagent was used to extract RNA from every sample. The libraries were amplified in two PCR steps, and the second step added a second sample barcode and Illumina TruSeq adapters. The libraries were sequenced on an Illumina NovaSeq using 2 x 150 bp paired-end reads. The paper's processing steps were these. The reads were demultiplexed and collapsed into UMI-guided consensus sequences using migec v1.2.7. With mixcr v2.1.11, UMI consensuses were aligned to TRA and TRB V and J templates and assembled into clonotypes. Expanded or contracted clonotypes were those called significant by both edgeR and NoisET, with noise models trained on biological replicates. For edgeR calls, the cutoffs were a false discovery rate-adjusted p below 0.01 and a log2 fold-change threshold of 1. As an exploratory analysis of dynamics, max-normalized trajectories of the 1000 most abundant clonotypes were examined with PCA combined with hierarchical clustering. Separately sequenced CD4+ and CD8+ repertoires were used to assign the CD4 or CD8 phenotype of responding clones. TCRdb handled the public reads itself, with Q25 trimming in fastp and clone calling in MiXCR, and kept productive beta chains. Every entry covers one CDR3 protein and lists the most common genes and DNA from its rows. TCRdb, not the authors, supplied the V and J calls. The sample profile shows around 210,000 distinct CDR3 sequences; around 8.8% of them were found once. In total, the top ten clones hold 3.5% of the sample.

This record belongs to a study of T-cell memory formation after mild COVID-19 (dated by TCRdb to about 2021). Background for the entire study: TCR sequence clusters from the two donors were largely donor specific. In two donors, T-cell clones that expanded and contracted after mild COVID-19 were followed by sequencing TCRalpha and TCRbeta repertoires longitudinally. The cohort comprised two young, previously healthy adult volunteers, one female and one male.

PBMCs were isolated by Ficoll-Paque density gradient centrifugation. V was cut back by 4 bases and J by 7 bases, leaving a gap of 24 bases between them. The germline V gene supplies CDR1 SGHDT and CDR2 YYEEEE. CDR3 length: 17 amino acids, cysteine to phenylalanine. Only the CDR3 portion is preserved as DNA: 51 bases, with reading frame beginning at the first base. General conclusions and limits of the study: Contracting CD4+ clones turned up mainly in the CM and EM memory subsets, whereas EMRA was where CD8+ clones were enriched. Some responding clones were found in pre-infection memory, which suggests that pre-existing cross-reactive memory T cells took part in the SARS-CoV-2 response. Only a couple of mild cases were covered by the study, and larger cohorts that include severe cases with pre-infection samples were considered necessary. The second-wave clones that peaked on day 37 were not confirmed to be SARS-CoV-2 specific. From day 15 to 85, contracting clones showed balanced CD4/CD8 phenotypes, whereas a second wave of clones that expanded from day 15 to 37 leaned towards CD4+.

Specimen: PBMCs or a T cell subset sorted from them (not recorded which). The chain links TRBV5-6 with TRBJ1-5; TRBD1 is perhaps the D gene, given 5 matching bases. The TCR sequence derives from a man between 18 and 35 years old who had mild COVID-19 (a few samples of this study predate the infection). The sample titles of this study are shuffled in the database, so cell type and time point are left out; the donor was told from shared clones. The sequenced DNA is TGTGCCAGCAGCCGGTGGAGGGGCGCCGTCCCAAACCAGCCCCAGCATTTT. Translated, it reads CASSRWRGAVPNQPQHF.